The 29 T cell receptor beta chains presented below share a single source sample, sequenced in a study of cytomegalovirus exposure and HLA in healthy donors. Method: immunoSEQ multiplex PCR; TCRdb's copy keeps in-frame clones and lacks some. The sample lists a few hundred thousand clones; around 91% were seen once. What was sequenced was PBMCs. Receptor source: a woman in her late teens or twenties in good health and CMV-seronegative.

The rearrangement links TRBV9 to TRBJ2-1, with 7 bases aligning to TRBD2. The CDR3 has 16 amino acids. The ends lost 6 bases at V and 3 bases at J; junction bases unmatched: 12. CDR1 is SGDLS and CDR2 is YYNGEE in the germline V gene. The CDR3 region is CASMPQGSGVYNEQFF. The CDR3 nucleotides are TGTGCCAGCATGCCCCAGGGAAGCGGGGTCTACAATGAGCAGTTCTTC.

The rearrangement uses TRBV14 and TRBJ2-2; TRBD1 matches 9 bases. Trimming cost V 4 bases and J 5 bases; bases outside gene matches: 11. The CDR3 covers 17 residues. The V gene's germline CDR1 is SGHDN and CDR2 FVKESK. DNA for the CDR3: TGTGCCAGCAGCCCGAAGATGGGGACAGGGAGAACCGGGGAGCTGTTTTTT. Protein sequence: CASSPKMGTGRTGELFF.

The rearrangement joins TRBV5-1 to TRBJ1-4, with TRBD1 as a possible D gene (5 bases). Trimming shortened V by 1 base and J by 2 bases, and 9 bases separated the two germline ends. CDR3 length: 15 amino acids. Germline assignment: CDR1 SGHRS and CDR2 YFSETQ. The CDR3 loop reads CASSLLGATNEKLFF. CDR3 sequence (DNA): TGCGCCAGCAGCTTGCTAGGGGCCACTAATGAAAAACTGTTTTTT.

This chain connects TRBV29-1 to TRBJ2-1, with a tentative D call TRBD1 (6 bases). Deletions cut 3 bases from V and 4 bases from J, with 19 bases between. CDR1 SQVTM and CDR2 ANQGSEA come from the germline V gene. The length of the CDR3 is 16 residues. The CDR3: CSVDPGGQGKYNEQFF. CDR3 DNA: TGCAGCGTTGACCCGGGCGGGCAGGGGAAATACAATGAGCAGTTCTTC.

The rearrangement joins TRBV25-1 to TRBJ2-3, with a weak D call TRBD2 (6 bases). The germline CDR1 and CDR2 sequences are MGHDK and SYGVNS. CDR3 length equals 13 residues. The V end lost 2 bases, the J end lost 5 bases, and 8 bases lay between the germline ends. This CDR3 is CASSEMGGDTQYF. Here the CDR3 DNA reads TGTGCCAGCAGTGAAATGGGGGGAGATACGCAGTATTTT. The full variable domain, its missing parts supplied by reference TRBV25-1 and TRBJ2-3, is EADIYQTPRYLVIGTGKKITLECSQTMGHDKMYWYQQDPGMELHLIHYSYGVNSTEKGDLSSESTVSRIRTEHFPLTLESARPSHTSQYLCASSEMGGDTQYFGPGTRLTVL.

This clone was picked up one time. V is TRBV19 and J is TRBJ1-5, with D tentatively TRBD1 (6 bases). CDR3 length: 15 amino acids. Trimming stripped 7 bases from V and 0 bases from J, with 13 bases between. Germline V gives CDR1 LNHDA, CDR2 SQIVND (reference sequence). The chain's CDR3 is CASIPDRASNQPQHF. CDR3 DNA: TGTGCCAGTATTCCGGACAGAGCTAGCAATCAGCCCCAGCATTTT.

The sample holds one count of this clone. This chain links TRBV27 with TRBJ2-7, with TRBD2 matching over 7 bases. The CDR3 length is 14 residues. CDR1 MNHEY and CDR2 SMNVEV come from the germline V gene (reference sequence). V trimming: 5 bases; J trimming: 5 bases; junction bases outside the gene matches: 9. The CDR3 DNA follows: TGTGCCAGCAGTCCCTTACTAGCGCTCCACGAGCAGTACTTC. Its protein product is CASSPLLALHEQYF.

This chain connects TRBV4-1 to TRBJ1-3, with D unclear. This CDR3 has 15 amino acids. Trimming pared 2 bases from V and 4 bases from J, leaving 12 bases between. Germline V lookup: CDR1 MGHRA, CDR2 YSYEKL. The DNA of the CDR3 is TGCGCCAGCAGCCAATCTGCAGGTTACGGAAACACCATATATTTT. This translates into CASSQSAGYGNTIYF.

This sequence joins TRBV7-8 and TRBJ2-4; D perhaps matches TRBD2 (6 bases). Germline CDR1 is SGHVS and CDR2 is FQNEAQ. Trimming pared 5 bases from V and 10 bases from J, leaving 15 bases between. The CDR3 spans 13 residues. CDR3 in DNA: TGTGCCAGCAGCACGACCCACGGGGGAATTCAGTACTTC. Its translation is CASSTTHGGIQYF.

The V call is TRBV5-6, the J call TRBJ1-6; D unclear. Germline V gene data show CDR1 as SGHDT and CDR2 as YYEEEE. The CDR3 totals 15 residues. V was pared by 0 bases and J by 7 bases, with 11 bases between. The CDR3 sequence is CASSLAGGWNSPLHF. CDR3 DNA: TGTGCCAGCAGCTTGGCCGGAGGGTGGAATTCACCCCTCCACTTT.

V and J are TRBV5-1 and TRBJ1-2; D is uncertain. V was clipped by 0 bases and J by 4 bases, with 10 bases between them. Germline V gene data show CDR1 as SGHRS and CDR2 as YFSETQ. CDR3 length equals 14 residues. CDR3 amino acids: CASSLVRESYGYTF. The CDR3 DNA sequence: TGCGCCAGCAGCTTGGTTCGAGAGTCCTATGGCTACACCTTC. The complete variable domain, with remaining parts taken from reference TRBV5-1 and TRBJ1-2, reads KAGVTQTPRYLIKTRGQQVTLSCSPISGHRSVSWYQQTPGQGLQFLFEYFSETQRNKGNFPGRFSGRQFSNSRSEMNVSTLELGDSALYLCASSLVRESYGYTFGSGTRLTVV.

This rearrangement joins TRBV2 to TRBJ2-2; 10 bases map to TRBD2. CDR1 is SNHLY, CDR2 FYNNEI, per germline. This CDR3 comprises 15 residues. The trim removed 7 bases at V and 3 bases at J, leaving 5 bases unmatched. This CDR3 reads CASNPSGGHTGELFF. The DNA for the CDR3 is TGTGCCAGCAACCCTAGCGGGGGCCACACCGGGGAGCTGTTTTTT.

V usage is TRBV7-2 and J usage is TRBJ2-7; 8 bases map to TRBD1. This CDR3 spans 13 amino acids. Losses at the gene ends were 4 bases for V and 3 bases for J; bases not matched to a gene: 2. The germline V gene has CDR1 SGHTA and CDR2 FQGNSA. The CDR3 region is CASSSTGGYEQYF. CDR3 bases: TGTGCCAGCAGCTCCACAGGGGGCTACGAGCAGTACTTC.

The chain recombines TRBV7-3 with TRBJ2-1, with 10 bases aligning to TRBD1. Trimming took 5 bases from V and 7 from J; bases not matched to a gene: 5. The length of the CDR3 is 14 residues. In germline, CDR1 is SGHTA, CDR2 FQGTGA. This CDR3 reads CASSPGTGENEQFF. CDR3 bases: TGTGCCAGCAGCCCCGGGACAGGGGAAAATGAGCAGTTCTTC.

The chain uses TRBV2 and TRBJ1-2, with TRBD1 as a possible D gene (6 bases). CDR3 length equals 13 residues. Trimming shortened V by 8 bases and J by 4 bases, and 14 bases separated the two germline ends. The germline V gene has CDR1 SNHLY and CDR2 FYNNEI. This CDR3 is CASFTGRGYGYTF. CDR3 nucleotides: TGTGCCAGCTTCACAGGGAGGGGCTATGGCTACACCTTC.

The chain couples TRBV19 to TRBJ2-7; D remains unclear. Trimming shortened V by 11 bases and J by 2 bases, and 19 bases separated the two germline ends. CDR3 size: 14 residues. The V gene's germline CDR1 is LNHDA and CDR2 SQIVND (reference sequence). CDR3 residues: CAPCGPAAAYEQYV. The CDR3 DNA reads as TGTGCCCCCTGTGGGCCCGCAGCCGCCTACGAGCAGTACGTC.

This chain uses TRBV9 with TRBJ1-1; 11 nucleotides line up with TRBD1. This CDR3 region has 15 residues. The V and J ends lost 3 bases and 5 bases, in that order; junction bases with no gene match: 6. From germline, CDR1 is SGDLS and CDR2 YYNGEE. This CDR3 reads CASSDRTGGGTEAFF. CDR3 DNA: TGTGCCAGCAGCGACCGGACAGGGGGCGGGACTGAAGCTTTCTTT.

The chain uses TRBV7-2 and TRBJ1-1, with D unclear. V was cut by 5 bases and J by 0 bases, with 7 bases left in between. The CDR3 is 13 residues long. Per germline, CDR1 SGHTA and CDR2 FQGNSA. For the CDR3, the DNA is TGTGCCAGCAGCCGTGACATGAACACTGAAGCTTTCTTT. Its protein is CASSRDMNTEAFF.

The J gene is TRBJ2-5, the V gene TRBV5-1; tentative D call: TRBD1 (6 bases). Germline loops: CDR1 SGHRS, CDR2 YFSETQ. The V and J ends lost 0 bases and 4 bases respectively, with 16 bases between them. The CDR3 length is 16 residues. The CDR3 here is CASSLGRGALGETQYF. CDR3 DNA sequence: TGCGCCAGCAGCTTGGGCAGGGGCGCTCTAGGAGAGACCCAGTACTTC.

The chain couples TRBV19 to TRBJ2-3; 13 positions agree with TRBD2. After removal of 6 bases from V and 2 bases from J, the junction contained 5 bases not matched to a gene. The CDR3 spans 16 residues. The germline gives CDR1 LNHDA, CDR2 SQIVND (reference sequence). The CDR3 DNA follows: TGTGCCAGTAGCCTACTAGCGGGGGGGACCACAGATACGCAGTATTTT. Its protein product is CASSLLAGGTTDTQYF.

This chain links TRBV7-6 with TRBJ2-7, with 12 bases fitting TRBD2. Trimming cost V 4 bases and J 2 bases; bases outside gene matches: 6. Germline lookup yields CDR1 SGHVS and CDR2 FNYEAQ. The CDR3 is made up of 16 amino acids. This chain's CDR3 is CASSSRTSGETYEQYV. CDR3 DNA sequence: TGTGCCAGCAGCTCCAGGACTAGCGGGGAAACCTACGAGCAGTACGTC.

The chain joins TRBV27 to TRBJ2-2; 16 positions match TRBD2. CDR3 length equals 19 residues. J was trimmed by 3 bases and V by 5 bases; bases with no gene match: 9. The germline CDR1 and CDR2 sequences are MNHEY and SMNVEV (reference sequence). As DNA, the CDR3 is TGTGCCAGCAGTCCTGGGACTAGCGGGGGGGCCGTGTACACCGGGGAGCTGTTTTTT. This gives the protein CASSPGTSGGAVYTGELFF.

The chain couples TRBV7-8 to TRBJ1-2, with D unresolved. The CDR3 extends over 13 amino acids. Trimming took off 1 base at V and 4 bases at J, with 7 bases between the two ends. Germline V lookup: CDR1 SGHVS, CDR2 FQNEAQ. CDR3 in DNA: TGTGCCAGCAGCTTAGAACCAGTCTATGGCTACACCTTC. Translated, it gives CASSLEPVYGYTF.

This chain links TRBV6-1 with TRBJ2-7; TRBD1 is a possible D gene (6 bases). The V gene lost 5 bases and the J gene lost 0 bases, with 11 bases spanning the gap. Germline values: CDR1 MNHNS, CDR2 SASEGT. This CDR3 region has 14 residues. The CDR3 spells CASSFGQSSYEQYV. CDR3 sequence (DNA): TGTGCCAGCAGTTTCGGACAGAGCTCCTACGAGCAGTACGTC.

The rearrangement uses TRBV6-5 and TRBJ2-5; weak D call: TRBD2 (7 bases). The CDR3 totals 15 residues. Trimming left V 2 bases short and J 7 bases short, with 17 bases between. Per the germline V gene, CDR1 is MNHEY and CDR2 is SVGAGI. The CDR3 protein is CASSYLLGGAVTQYF. The CDR3, as DNA: TGTGCCAGCAGTTACCTCCTTGGGGGGGCGGTGACCCAGTACTTC.

V gene TRBV5-1 combines with J gene TRBJ1-4, with D tentatively TRBD1 (5 bases). Germline CDR1 reads SGHRS; CDR2 reads YFSETQ. The CDR3 loop spans 15 amino acids. Deletions cut 4 bases from V and 0 bases from J, with 10 bases between. Written as DNA, the CDR3 is TGCGCCAGCAGCCGAGGACAAACAACTAATGAAAAACTGTTTTTT. Translated: CASSRGQTTNEKLFF. Together with reference TRBV5-1 and TRBJ1-4, the CDR3 gives the full variable domain: KAGVTQTPRYLIKTRGQQVTLSCSPISGHRSVSWYQQTPGQGLQFLFEYFSETQRNKGNFPGRFSGRQFSNSRSEMNVSTLELGDSALYLCASSRGQTTNEKLFFGSGTQLSVL.

The chain uses TRBV5-4 and TRBJ2-2, with D possibly matching TRBD1 (6 bases). The V gene lost 0 bases and the J gene lost 5 bases, with 11 bases spanning the gap. Germline lookup yields CDR1 SGHNT and CDR2 YYREEE (reference sequence). The CDR3 is made up of 15 amino acids. CDR3: CASSLGQGWTGELFF. In DNA, the CDR3 is TGTGCCAGCAGCTTGGGTCAGGGGTGGACCGGGGAGCTGTTTTTT.

The chain links TRBV27 to TRBJ2-5; the match to TRBD2 covers 13 bases. V gave up 5 bases and J gave up 7 bases; unmatched junction bases: 13. Germline V gene lookup returns CDR1 MNHEY and CDR2 SMNVEV (reference sequence). This CDR3 contains 17 residues. CDR3 region: CASSPGGGRLAGGTQYF. CDR3 nucleotide sequence: TGTGCCAGCAGTCCGGGGGGTGGGCGACTAGCGGGAGGGACCCAGTACTTC.

The chain recombines TRBV6-1 with TRBJ1-5; tentative D call: TRBD1 (6 bases). CDR1 and CDR2 (germline): MNHNS, SASEGT. The CDR3 has 15 amino acids. Trimming removed 6 bases at V and 2 bases at J, with 14 bases between. This CDR3 reads CASRGQTGGNQPQHF. The DNA of the CDR3 is TGTGCCAGCAGAGGCCAGACAGGCGGCAATCAGCCCCAGCATTTT.